This is a list of T cell receptor beta chains from one sample in a study of T cell responses to AZD1222 COVID-19 vaccine. TCRdb's copy holds only in-frame clones and misses some; the assay was immunoSEQ multiplex PCR. The data contain around 100,000 clones, roughly 84% of them singletons. Sequences were derived from peripheral blood, sampled on day 0 of AZD1222 vaccination. All receptors come from an adult in good health. Each CDR3 is given with its conserved first and last residue. A D gene is named only where the DNA matches it firmly. Clone size is shown for a subset of rows, as once, few, many or a class of expanded clone.

V	D	J	size	CDR3	DNA
TRBV7-2	TRBD1	TRBJ1-1	NA	CASSFTTWGQGESGTEAFF	TGTGCCAGCAGCTTTACCACGTGGGGACAGGGGGAGTCCGGCACTGAAGCTTTCTTT
TRBV27	NA	TRBJ2-7	NA	CASSSKTQVYTYEQYF	TGTGCCAGCAGTTCCAAGACACAAGTCTATACCTACGAGCAGTACTTC
TRBV20-1	TRBD1	TRBJ1-2	few	CSASGTGQEYGYTF	TGCAGTGCTAGTGGGACAGGCCAAGAGTATGGCTACACCTTC
TRBV5-1	NA	TRBJ2-5	NA	CASSFQGGGETQYF	TGCGCCAGCAGCTTCCAAGGTGGGGGGGAGACCCAGTACTTC
TRBV11-2	NA	TRBJ2-5	once	CASSYQRRGGPKTQYF	TGTGCCAGCAGCTACCAACGCCGCGGGGGCCCTAAGACCCAGTACTTC
TRBV7-9	NA	TRBJ2-4	few	CASSLESGSKYF	TGTGCCAGCAGCTTAGAGTCGGGCAGCAAGTACTTC
TRBV6-1	NA	TRBJ2-7	NA	CASSESGMVEQYF	TGTGCCAGCAGTGAATCCGGGATGGTCGAGCAGTACTTC
TRBV7-7	TRBD2	TRBJ2-1	NA	CASSSRTSGSQSEQFF	TGTGCCAGCAGCTCGAGGACTAGCGGGAGTCAAAGTGAGCAGTTCTTC
TRBV2	NA	TRBJ1-5	NA	CASSVGPREPQHF	TGTGCCAGCAGTGTTGGGCCCCGCGAGCCCCAGCATTTT
TRBV5-1	NA	TRBJ1-4	NA	CASSLDPRSEKLFF	TGCGCCAGCAGCTTGGATCCCCGCAGTGAAAAACTGTTTTTT
TRBV5-1	NA	TRBJ2-3	NA	CASSFTFTDTQYF	TGCGCCAGCAGCTTCACCTTCACAGATACGCAGTATTTT